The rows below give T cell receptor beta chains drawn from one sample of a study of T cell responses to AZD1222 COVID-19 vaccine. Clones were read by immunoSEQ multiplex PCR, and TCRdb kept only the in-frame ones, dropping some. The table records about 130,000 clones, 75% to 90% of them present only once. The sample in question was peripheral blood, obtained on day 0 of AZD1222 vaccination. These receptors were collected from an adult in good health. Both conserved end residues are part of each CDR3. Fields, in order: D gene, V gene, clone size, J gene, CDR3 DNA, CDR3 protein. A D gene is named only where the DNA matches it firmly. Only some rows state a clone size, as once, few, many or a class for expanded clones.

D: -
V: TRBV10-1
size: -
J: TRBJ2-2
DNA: TGCGCCAGCACCATCCAGAGGGTCCCTCCGGCGCTGTTTTTT
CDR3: CASTIQRVPPALFF

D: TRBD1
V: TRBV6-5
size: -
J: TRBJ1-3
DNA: TGTGCCAGCAGCTCCCGGACAGGGGGTGGAAACACCATATATTTT
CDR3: CASSSRTGGGNTIYF

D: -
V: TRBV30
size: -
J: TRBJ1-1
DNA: TGTGCCTGGCGACGCAGGATTAACACTGAAGCTTTCTTT
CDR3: CAWRRRINTEAFF

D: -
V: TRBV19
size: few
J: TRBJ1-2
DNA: TGTGCCAGTAGTACCAATCCCAGGCTTTATGGCTACACCTTC
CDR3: CASSTNPRLYGYTF

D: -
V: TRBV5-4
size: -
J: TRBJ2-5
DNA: TGTGCCAGCAGCCACCGGGACATTATTCAAGAGACCCAGTACTTC
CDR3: CASSHRDIIQETQYF

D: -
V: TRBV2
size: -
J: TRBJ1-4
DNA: TGTGCCAGCAGTTCCCTCCCCCAGGGAACTAATGAAAAACTGTTTTTT
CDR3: CASSSLPQGTNEKLFF

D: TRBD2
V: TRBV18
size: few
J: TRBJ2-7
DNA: TGTGCCAGCTCACCACGTTTTAGCGGGGAGTTCTACGAGCAGTACTTC
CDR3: CASSPRFSGEFYEQYF

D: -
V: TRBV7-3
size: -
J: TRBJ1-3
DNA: TGTGCCAGCAGCTCACCGGGCTCTGGAAACACCATATATTTT
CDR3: CASSSPGSGNTIYF

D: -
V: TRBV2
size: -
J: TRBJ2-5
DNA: TGTGCCAGCCATCAAACAGAAGAGACCCAGTACTTC
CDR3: CASHQTEETQYF

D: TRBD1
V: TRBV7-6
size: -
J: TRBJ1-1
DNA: TGTGCCAGCAGCCAGGGGACAGGCTCTTACACTGAAGCTTTCTTT
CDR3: CASSQGTGSYTEAFF

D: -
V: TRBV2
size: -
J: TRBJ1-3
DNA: TGTGCCAGCAGTCCCTCAGGGACGGTCAGCTCTGGAAACACCATATATTTT
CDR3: CASSPSGTVSSGNTIYF

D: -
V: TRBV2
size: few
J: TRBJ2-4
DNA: TGTGCCAGCAGCCGACAGTCAGCCAAAAACATTCAGTACTTC
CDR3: CASSRQSAKNIQYF

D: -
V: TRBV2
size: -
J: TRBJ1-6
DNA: TGTGCCAGCAGTGTGACTGGGACCGGGATAAGTTCACCCCTCCACTTT
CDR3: CASSVTGTGISSPLHF

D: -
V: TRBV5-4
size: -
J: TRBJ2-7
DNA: TGTGCCAGCAGCTTGGACCCCTCGGGGGAGCAGTACTTC
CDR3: CASSLDPSGEQYF

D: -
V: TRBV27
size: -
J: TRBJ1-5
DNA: TGTGCCAGCAGTTTAACCCTTCTTGATCAGCCCCAGCATTTT
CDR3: CASSLTLLDQPQHF

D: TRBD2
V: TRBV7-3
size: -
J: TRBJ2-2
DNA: TGTGCCAGCAGCCGCCGTTTGGGACTAAACACCGGGGAGCTGTTTTTT
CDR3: CASSRRLGLNTGELFF

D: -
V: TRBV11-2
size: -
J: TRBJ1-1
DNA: TGTGCCAGCCCCATCGGGAGTTTGAACACTGAAGCTTTCTTT
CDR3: CASPIGSLNTEAFF

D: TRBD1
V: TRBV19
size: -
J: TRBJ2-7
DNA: TGTGCCAGTAGTAAGGGACAGGCCCCCTACGAGCAGTACTTC
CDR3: CASSKGQAPYEQYF

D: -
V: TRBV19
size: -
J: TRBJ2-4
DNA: TGTGCCAGTAGTATAAGGGGGGTTCTAGCCAAAAACATTCAGTACTTC
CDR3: CASSIRGVLAKNIQYF

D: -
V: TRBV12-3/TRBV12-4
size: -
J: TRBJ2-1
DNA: TGTGCCAGCTCGGAGGTCCATGAGCAGTTCTTC
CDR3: CASSEVHEQFF

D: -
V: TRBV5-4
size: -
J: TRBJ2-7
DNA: TGTGCCAGCAGCTCTGACAGGAGCTCCTACGAGCAGTACTTC
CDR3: CASSSDRSSYEQYF

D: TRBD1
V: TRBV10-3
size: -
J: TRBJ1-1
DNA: TGTGCCATCAGCCGCGGACAGGAGAACACTGAAGCTTTCTTT
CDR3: CAISRGQENTEAFF

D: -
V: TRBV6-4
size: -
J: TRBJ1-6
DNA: TGTGCCAGCAGGCCCGTAGGGGAGCCCAATTCACCCCTCCACTTT
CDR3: CASRPVGEPNSPLHF

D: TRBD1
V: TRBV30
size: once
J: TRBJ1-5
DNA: TGTGCCTGGAGTCAAAGGTTGGCAGGGGGGAATCAGCCCCAGCATTTT
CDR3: CAWSQRLAGGNQPQHF

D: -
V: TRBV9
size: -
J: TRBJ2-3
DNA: TGTGCCAGCAGCGGAGATACGCAGTATTTT
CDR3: CASSGDTQYF

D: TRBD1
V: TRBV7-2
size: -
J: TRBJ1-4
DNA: TGTGCCAGCAGCATACAGGGGTCAACTAATGAAAAACTGTTTTTT
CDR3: CASSIQGSTNEKLFF

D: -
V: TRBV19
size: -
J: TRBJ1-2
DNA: TGTGCCAGTAGTATCCAGGGGAACTATGGCTACACCTTC
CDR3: CASSIQGNYGYTF

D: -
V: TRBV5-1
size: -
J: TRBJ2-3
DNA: TGCGCCAGCAGCTTGGGCGGTTCCACAGATACGCAGTATTTT
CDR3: CASSLGGSTDTQYF

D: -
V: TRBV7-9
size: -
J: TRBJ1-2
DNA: TGTGCCAGCAGCAGGGGAACGGACTATGGCTACACCTTC
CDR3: CASSRGTDYGYTF

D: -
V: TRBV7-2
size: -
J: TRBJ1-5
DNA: TGTGCCAGCTCGGGGCAGGGACGGAGCAATCAGCCCCAGCATTTT
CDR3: CASSGQGRSNQPQHF

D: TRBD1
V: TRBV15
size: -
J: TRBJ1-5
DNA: TGTGCCACCAGCAGAGCTTGGACAGGGGAAGACAATCAGCCCCAGCATTTT
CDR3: CATSRAWTGEDNQPQHF

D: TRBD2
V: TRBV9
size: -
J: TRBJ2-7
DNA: TGTGCCAGCAGCTCGACTAGCGGGGGGTCCTACGAGCAGTACTTC
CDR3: CASSSTSGGSYEQYF

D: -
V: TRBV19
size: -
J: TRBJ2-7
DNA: TGTGCCAGTAGTGTGTGGCGGAACTCCTACGAGCAGTACTTC
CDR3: CASSVWRNSYEQYF

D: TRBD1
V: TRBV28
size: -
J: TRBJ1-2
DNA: TGTGCCAGCAGTCCAGGACAGGGGGCTGCTGGCTACACCTTC
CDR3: CASSPGQGAAGYTF

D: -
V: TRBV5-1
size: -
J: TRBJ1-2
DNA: TGCGCCAGCAGCTCGGGAGCACTCTATGGCTACACCTTC
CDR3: CASSSGALYGYTF

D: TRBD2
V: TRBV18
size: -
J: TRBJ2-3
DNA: TGTGCCAGCTCACCCATTCGGGGAGGGTCCACAGATACGCAGTATTTT
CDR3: CASSPIRGGSTDTQYF